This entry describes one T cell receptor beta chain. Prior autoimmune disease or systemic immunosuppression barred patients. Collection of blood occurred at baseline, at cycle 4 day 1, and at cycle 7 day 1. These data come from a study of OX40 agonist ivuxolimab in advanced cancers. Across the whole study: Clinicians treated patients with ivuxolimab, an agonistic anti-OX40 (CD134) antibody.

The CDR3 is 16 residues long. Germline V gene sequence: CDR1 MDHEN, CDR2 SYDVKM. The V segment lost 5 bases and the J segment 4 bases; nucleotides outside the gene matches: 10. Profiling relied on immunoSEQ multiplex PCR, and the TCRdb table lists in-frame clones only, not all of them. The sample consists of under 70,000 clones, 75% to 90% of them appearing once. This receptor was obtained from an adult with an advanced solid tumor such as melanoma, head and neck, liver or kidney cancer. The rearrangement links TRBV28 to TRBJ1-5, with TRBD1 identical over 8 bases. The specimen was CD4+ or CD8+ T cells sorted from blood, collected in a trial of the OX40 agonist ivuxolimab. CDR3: CASSPTGGIGNQPQHF. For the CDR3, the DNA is TGTGCCAGCAGTCCTACAGGGGGGATAGGGAATCAGCCCCAGCATTTT. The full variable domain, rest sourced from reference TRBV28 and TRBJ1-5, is DVKVTQSSRYLVKRTGEKVFLECVQDMDHENMFWYRQDPGLGLRLIYFSYDVKMKEKGDIPEGYSVSREKKERFSLILESASTNQTSMYLCASSPTGGIGNQPQHFGDGTRLSIL.